A selection of T cell receptor beta chains follows, all from one sample in a study of Tregs in tolerant kidney transplant recipients. Sequenced by immunoSEQ multiplex PCR; TCRdb stores in-frame clones only, minus some. This sample has 95,000 to 120,000 clones, with around 87% found just once. The starting material was CD4+ T cells from blood, obtained before the transplant. These receptors were taken from a human donor who received a combined kidney and bone marrow transplant. The CDR3 runs from the conserved cysteine through the conserved F or W. The order of the fields is CDR3 DNA, CDR3 protein, D gene, V gene, J gene, clone size. The D gene is left open where the match is weak. Clone size is not always given. Where it is, it says once, few, many or a class for expanded clones.

CDR3 DNA: TGTGCCAGCAGTGACAGTGGAGAGACCCAGTACTTC
CDR3 protein: CASSDSGETQYF
D gene: NA
V gene: TRBV2
J gene: TRBJ2-5
clone size: NA

CDR3 DNA: TGTGCCAGCAGCGGATCTGGGGGGGGAAAACTGTTTTTT
CDR3 protein: CASSGSGGGKLFF
D gene: NA
V gene: TRBV2
J gene: TRBJ1-4
clone size: once

CDR3 DNA: TGTGCCAGCAGTGAACTAGCGGGAGGTTACAATGAGCAGTTCTTC
CDR3 protein: CASSELAGGYNEQFF
D gene: TRBD2
V gene: TRBV28
J gene: TRBJ2-1
clone size: NA

CDR3 DNA: TGTGCCAGCAGTGACAGGGCTGGCTACACCTTC
CDR3 protein: CASSDRAGYTF
D gene: TRBD1
V gene: TRBV28
J gene: TRBJ1-2
clone size: NA

CDR3 DNA: TGTGCCATCAGTGAGGGGGGTGCGGGGACAGATACGCAGTATTTT
CDR3 protein: CAISEGGAGTDTQYF
D gene: NA
V gene: TRBV10-3
J gene: TRBJ2-3
clone size: NA

CDR3 DNA: TGTGCCAGCAAGACCTGGGTGACAGGGGGCTTGTTTAATTCACCCCTCCACTTT
CDR3 protein: CASKTWVTGGLFNSPLHF
D gene: TRBD1
V gene: TRBV27
J gene: TRBJ1-6
clone size: few

CDR3 DNA: TGCGCCAGCAGCTCCGGGGCCGGGACAGGTTTCCTTACGCAGTATTTT
CDR3 protein: CASSSGAGTGFLTQYF
D gene: TRBD1
V gene: TRBV5-1
J gene: TRBJ2-3
clone size: NA

CDR3 DNA: TGTGCCAGCAGTCGATATCCCGGGACAGGGTTCAACTATGGCTACACCTTC
CDR3 protein: CASSRYPGTGFNYGYTF
D gene: TRBD1
V gene: TRBV28
J gene: TRBJ1-2
clone size: NA

CDR3 DNA: TGTGCCATGACTAGCGGGGGGGATACGCAGTATTTT
CDR3 protein: CAMTSGGDTQYF
D gene: TRBD2
V gene: TRBV7-9
J gene: TRBJ2-3
clone size: few

CDR3 DNA: TGTGCCAGCAGTTACTCAGCAGGGAGGACTGAAGCTTTCTTT
CDR3 protein: CASSYSAGRTEAFF
D gene: NA
V gene: TRBV6-5
J gene: TRBJ1-1
clone size: NA

CDR3 DNA: TGCGCCAGCAGCTTGGCCGGGACAGGGACCTCCTACGAGCAGTACTTC
CDR3 protein: CASSLAGTGTSYEQYF
D gene: TRBD1
V gene: TRBV5-1
J gene: TRBJ2-7
clone size: NA

CDR3 DNA: TGTGCCAGTAGCGACAGCCTCTACGAGCAGTACTTC
CDR3 protein: CASSDSLYEQYF
D gene: NA
V gene: TRBV19
J gene: TRBJ2-7
clone size: NA

CDR3 DNA: TGTGCCAGCAACTTACGGAACTCTCAGGGGGGTAACTATGGCTACACCTTC
CDR3 protein: CASNLRNSQGGNYGYTF
D gene: TRBD1
V gene: TRBV28
J gene: TRBJ1-2
clone size: NA

CDR3 DNA: TGTGCCAGCAGCCAAGGACAGGGCGGTGAAGCTTTCTTT
CDR3 protein: CASSQGQGGEAFF
D gene: TRBD1
V gene: TRBV7-2
J gene: TRBJ1-1
clone size: many

CDR3 DNA: TGTGCCAGCAGCTTAAACCAGAACCCCTATGGCTACACCTTC
CDR3 protein: CASSLNQNPYGYTF
D gene: NA
V gene: TRBV7-2
J gene: TRBJ1-2
clone size: NA

CDR3 DNA: TGTGCCAGCAGTGAAGGTGGGACAGGGTGGTTTAGGAACACCATATATTTT
CDR3 protein: CASSEGGTGWFRNTIYF
D gene: TRBD1
V gene: TRBV25-1
J gene: TRBJ1-3
clone size: NA

CDR3 DNA: TGTGCCAGCAGCCCACTTTCCGGGACAGGGGGCTGGAATGAGCAGTTCTTC
CDR3 protein: CASSPLSGTGGWNEQFF
D gene: TRBD1
V gene: TRBV7-2
J gene: TRBJ2-1
clone size: NA

CDR3 DNA: TGCAGCGTTAATGGAGCAAGCGGGAGTATGAGAGTCAGTGAGCAGTTCTTC
CDR3 protein: CSVNGASGSMRVSEQFF
D gene: TRBD2
V gene: TRBV29-1
J gene: TRBJ2-1
clone size: NA

CDR3 DNA: TGCGCCAGCAGGGGGATGGGGCAGACCGGGGAGCTGTTTTTT
CDR3 protein: CASRGMGQTGELFF
D gene: NA
V gene: TRBV5-1
J gene: TRBJ2-2
clone size: NA

CDR3 DNA: TGTGCCAGCAGCCCCAGGGTTTTTGGAAACACCATATATTTT
CDR3 protein: CASSPRVFGNTIYF
D gene: NA
V gene: TRBV5-6
J gene: TRBJ1-3
clone size: NA

CDR3 DNA: TGTGCCAGCAGCTTAGCGGGAGGCACAGATACGCAGTATTTT
CDR3 protein: CASSLAGGTDTQYF
D gene: NA
V gene: TRBV11-2
J gene: TRBJ2-3
clone size: NA

CDR3 DNA: TGTGCCAGCAGTGAAAGGAGGGGCATCACCTCTGGAAACACCATATATTTT
CDR3 protein: CASSERRGITSGNTIYF
D gene: NA
V gene: TRBV6-1
J gene: TRBJ1-3
clone size: NA